What follows is one T cell receptor (beta chain) and its context. The target antigen is unknown. Primers: 60 V beta forward and 13 J beta reverse. Sequenced by immunoSEQ multiplex PCR; TCRdb stores in-frame clones only, minus some. The sample records about 92,000 clones, 85% to 90% being singletons. CDR3 length: 13 residues. Germline CDR1 and CDR2: GTSNPN and SVGIG (reference sequence). This entry belongs to a study of glioma-infiltrating T cells after dendritic cell vaccination. Study-wide points: Few patients contributed both blood and tumor specimens.

The V and J genes are TRBV30 and TRBJ2-5, with D tentatively TRBD1 (5 bases). The better agreement between TRBJ2-7 and the DNA end casts doubt on the J call. The receptor's source is a human donor with glioblastoma. Sequenced material: blood, taken before dendritic cell vaccination. CDR3 in DNA: TGTGCCTGGAGTGGACGACAGCCCTACGAGCAGTACTTC. It translates to CAWSGRQPYEQYF.